This T cell receptor (beta chain) was documented in a study of shared clonotypes between healthy human individuals. Background on the study: Per donor, three plates held CD4 naive cells, three held CD4 memory, two held CD8 naive and one held CD8 memory. Regarding the study as a whole: The study found about 5% of naive CD4 clonotypes shared across several donors. Relative to memory subsets, naive subsets generally showed larger estimated richness.

The germline CDR1 and CDR2 sequences are SNHLY and FYNNEI. The CDR3 covers 14 residues. Unmatched junction bases numbered 4, after V lost 6 bases and J lost 0 bases. CD45RO-negative, CCR7-positively selected cells formed the naive CD8 fraction, excluding terminally differentiated effector memory CD45RA+ cells. Healthy HIV-negative adults without recent acute infections or vaccinations served as donors. Turning to this clone: The antigen is not known.

Clones were sequenced by immunoSEQ multiplex PCR, and TCRdb holds only the in-frame ones, with some missing. This table holds some 2 million clones, about 95% found once. Material: naive CD8+ T cells sorted from blood. This sequence joins TRBV2 and TRBJ2-5; TRBD2 agrees at 7 bases. This sequence originates from a man between 18 and 35 years old in good health. The CDR3 loop is CASRELANQETQYF. As DNA, the CDR3 is TGTGCCAGCAGGGAACTAGCGAACCAAGAGACCCAGTACTTC.